This T cell receptor (beta chain) was retrieved from a study of cytomegalovirus exposure and HLA in healthy donors. The study, taken as a whole, reports: For TCR beta chains, V- and J-gene trimming was later linked to a missense DCLRE1C variant. In an earlier analysis, productive rearrangement rates for most beta V segments clustered near 87% or 30%. Later analysis reportedly placed an Asian-associated ancestry cluster below the approximately 680-donor mean in N-insertions.

This clone was seen a few times. The antigen remains unidentified. Use of 60 Vbeta and 13 Jbeta primers characterized the PCR. Sequenced by immunoSEQ multiplex PCR; TCRdb stores in-frame clones only, minus some. The sample consists of 95,000 or so clones, approximately 77% of them appearing once. This CDR3 comprises 15 residues. CDR1 and CDR2 from the germline V gene are SGHVS and FQNEAQ. V lost 5 bases and J lost 0, with 14 bases in between. Sequenced: PBMCs. The chain employs TRBV7-8 and TRBJ2-7, with D possibly matching TRBD1 (6 bases). This TCR was recovered from a woman aged 40 to 50 in good health and CMV-seronegative. The CDR3 nucleotides read TGTGCCAGCAGCCAAACGCTGGACAGCTCCTACGAGCAGTACTTC. It yields the protein CASSQTLDSSYEQYF. The complete variable domain, with remaining parts taken from reference TRBV7-8 and TRBJ2-7, reads GAGVSQSPRYKVAKRGQDVALRCDPISGHVSLFWYQQALGQGPEFLTYFQNEAQLDKSGLPSDRFFAERPEGSVSTLKIQRTQQEDSAVYLCASSQTLDSSYEQYFGPGTRLTVT.